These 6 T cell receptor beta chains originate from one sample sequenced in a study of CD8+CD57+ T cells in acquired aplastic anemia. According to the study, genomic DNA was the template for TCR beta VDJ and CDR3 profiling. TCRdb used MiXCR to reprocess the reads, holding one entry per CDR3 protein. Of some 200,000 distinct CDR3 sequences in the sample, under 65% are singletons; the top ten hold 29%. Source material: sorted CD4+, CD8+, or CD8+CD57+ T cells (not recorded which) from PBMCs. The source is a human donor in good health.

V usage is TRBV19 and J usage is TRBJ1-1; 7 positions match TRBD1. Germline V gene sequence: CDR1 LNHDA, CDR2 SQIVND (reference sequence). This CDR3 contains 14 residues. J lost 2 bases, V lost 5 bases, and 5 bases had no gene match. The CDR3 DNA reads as TGTGCCAGTAGTTTCCGGGACAGCAACACTGAAGCTTTCTTT. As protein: CASSFRDSNTEAFF. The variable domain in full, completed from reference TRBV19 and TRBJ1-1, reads DGGITQSPKYLFRKEGQNVTLSCEQNLNHDAMYWYRQDPGQGLRLIYYSQIVNDFQKGDIAEGYSVSREKKESFPLTVTSAQKNPTAFYLCASSFRDSNTEAFFGQGTRLTVV.

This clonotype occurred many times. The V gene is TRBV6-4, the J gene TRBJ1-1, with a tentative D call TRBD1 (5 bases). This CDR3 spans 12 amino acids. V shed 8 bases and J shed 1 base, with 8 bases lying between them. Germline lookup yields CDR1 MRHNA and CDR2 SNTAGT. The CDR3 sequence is CASVGGNTEAFF. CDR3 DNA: TGTGCCAGCGTTGGGGGGAACACTGAAGCTTTCTTT.

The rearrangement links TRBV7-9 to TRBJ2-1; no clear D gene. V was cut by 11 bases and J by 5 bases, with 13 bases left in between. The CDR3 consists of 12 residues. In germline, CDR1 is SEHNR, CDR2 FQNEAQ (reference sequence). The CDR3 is CAALVGNNEQFF. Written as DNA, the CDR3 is TGTGCCGCCCTTGTAGGGAACAATGAGCAGTTCTTC. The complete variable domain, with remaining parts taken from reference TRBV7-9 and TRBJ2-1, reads DTGVSQNPRHKITKRGQNVTFRCDPISEHNRLYWYRQTLGQGPEFLTYFQNEAQLEKSRLLSDRFSAERPKGSFSTLEIQRTEQGDSAMYLCAALVGNNEQFFGPGTRLTVL.

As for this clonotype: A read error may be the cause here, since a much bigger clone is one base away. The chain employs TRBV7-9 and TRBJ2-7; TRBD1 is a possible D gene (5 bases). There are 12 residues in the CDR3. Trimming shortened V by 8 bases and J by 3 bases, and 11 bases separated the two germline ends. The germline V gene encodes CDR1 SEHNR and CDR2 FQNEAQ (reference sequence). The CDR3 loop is CASRREYYEQYF. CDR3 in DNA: TGTGCCAGCCGCAGGGAATACTACGAGCAGTACTTC.

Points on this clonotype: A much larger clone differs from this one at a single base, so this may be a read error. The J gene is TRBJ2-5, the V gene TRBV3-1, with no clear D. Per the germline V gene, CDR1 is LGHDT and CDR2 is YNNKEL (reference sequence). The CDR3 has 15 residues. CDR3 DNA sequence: TGTGCCAGCAGCCAAGACCCTGAAGCGCTAGAGACCCGGTACTTC. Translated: CASSQDPEALETRYF.

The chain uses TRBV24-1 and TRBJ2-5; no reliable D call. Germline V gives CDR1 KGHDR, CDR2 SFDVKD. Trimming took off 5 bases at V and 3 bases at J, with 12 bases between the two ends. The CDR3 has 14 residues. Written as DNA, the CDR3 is TGTGCCACCAGTGCGGTTGGCAGTGAAGAGACCCAGTACTTC. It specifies CATSAVGSEETQYF.